The 27 T cell receptor beta chains reported below all come from one sample, sequenced in a study of T cells in women clearing cervical HPV infection. This table comes from immunoSEQ multiplex PCR, and its TCRdb copy is limited to in-frame clones, with some not included. The sample holds approximately 22,000 clones. Sequencing used blood buffy coat. The receptors were sampled from a woman aged 18-69 years with a cervical HPV16 infection that either progressed to CIN3+ or cleared (not recorded which).

A note on this clone: Read data end 3 residues before the CDR3 end; the end is taken from the germline J gene. This chain connects TRBV29-1 to TRBJ2-5; D is undetermined. Germline CDR1 and CDR2: SQVTM and ANQGSEA. This CDR3 is built from 14 residues. V gave up 0 bases and J gave up 5 bases, with 13 bases separating them. CDR3 bases read: TGCAGCGTTGAAGATCACACAGATTGGGAGACC. It is translated as CSVEDHTDWET. The full CDR3 protein reads CSVEDHTDWETQYF.

As concerns this clone: The read ends 3 residues shy of where the CDR3 ends; the end is completed using the germline J gene. J is TRBJ1-2 and V is TRBV18, with TRBD1 identical over 7 bases. This CDR3 has 13 residues. In germline, CDR1 is KGHSH, CDR2 LQKENI. The part of the CDR3 DNA that was read is TGTGCCAGCTCAGAACGAGGGACAGATACC. This translates into CASSERGTDT. The CDR3, in full, reads CASSERGTDTYTF.

In the case of this clone: Coverage ceases 3 residues before the CDR3 finishes, and the germline J gene fills in the end. V gene TRBV10-3 combines with J gene TRBJ1-5; tentatively, D is TRBD1 (5 bases). The CDR3 contains 14 residues. The germline gives CDR1 ENHRY, CDR2 SYGVKD. Trimming shortened V by 10 bases and J by 3 bases, and 16 bases separated the two germline ends. The CDR3 DNA, read in part, is TGTGCCACCAAGCCCAGGGAGTACAATCAGCCC. Protein product: CATKPREYNQP. The whole CDR3 protein is CATKPREYNQPQHF.

A note on this clone: The read falls 3 residues short of the CDR3 end, and the missing part is taken from the germline J gene. V usage is TRBV11-1 and J usage is TRBJ1-1; D not resolved. V lost 8 bases to trimming and J lost 1 base, with 8 bases between them. From germline, CDR1 is SGHAT and CDR2 FQDESV (reference sequence). The length of the CDR3 is 12 residues. The sequenced part of the CDR3 DNA is TGTGCCAGCGGCCAGGAGAACACTGAA. Its translation is CASGQENTE. The full CDR3 reads CASGQENTEAFF. Using reference TRBV11-1 and TRBJ1-1 for the parts outside the CDR3, the full variable domain is EAEVAQSPRYKITEKSQAVAFWCDPISGHATLYWYRQILGQGPELLVQFQDESVVDDSQLPKDRFSAERLKGVDSTLKIQPAELGDSAMYLCASGQENTEAFFGQGTRLTVV.

Turning to this clone: The DNA ends 3 residues before the CDR3 does, and the rest of the CDR3 is filled in from the germline J gene. The V call is TRBV7-9, the J call TRBJ1-2, with D perhaps matching TRBD1 (5 bases). The CDR3 covers 15 residues. Germline-derived CDR1 and CDR2 are SEHNR and FQNEAQ (reference sequence). This CDR3 reads CASSLTSGGTYDYTF. The part of the CDR3 DNA that was read is TGTGCCAGCAGCTTAACTAGCGGGGGGACCTACGAC.

Worth noting for this clone: The CDR3 end is not reached by the read, which stops 3 residues before it; the germline J gene fills it in. This chain links TRBV12-5 with TRBJ2-1; 10 nucleotides line up with TRBD2. Unmatched junction bases numbered 8, after V lost 0 bases and J lost 9 bases. Germline V gives CDR1 LGHNT, CDR2 FRNRAP. CDR3 length: 16 residues. Here the CDR3 reads CASGLVTSGPLGEQFF. The CDR3 bases that were read are TGTGCTAGTGGTTTGGTGACTAGCGGGCCGCTAGGTGAG.

For this clone: The read comes to an end 3 residues before the CDR3 does, leaving the germline J gene to fill in the end. V usage is TRBV10-3 and J usage is TRBJ1-3; TRBD1 matches at 8 bases. V was pared by 3 bases and J by 0 bases, with 7 bases of the junction left unmatched. This CDR3 comprises 17 residues. CDR1 is ENHRY, CDR2 SYGVKD, per germline. The sequenced CDR3 bases are TGTGCCATCAGTGAAGGGACAGGACGCTTCTCTGGAAACACC. Protein product: CAISEGTGRFSGNT. The complete CDR3 protein is CAISEGTGRFSGNTIYF.

On this clone: The CDR3 goes on 3 residues after the read ends, and that part is filled in from the germline J gene. The chain combines TRBV2 with TRBJ2-2; 11 bases are a match to TRBD2. J gave up 7 bases and V 6 bases, and 7 bases lay outside the gene matches. The CDR3 covers 15 residues. Germline assignment: CDR1 SNHLY and CDR2 FYNNEI. CDR3 protein: CASSLTSGGGGELFF. CDR3 DNA, as far as it was read: TGTGCCAGCAGCCTCACTAGCGGGGGAGGCGGGGAG. Full variable domain (missing parts from reference TRBV2 and TRBJ2-2): EPEVTQTPSHQVTQMGQEVILRCVPISNHLYFYWYRQILGQKVEFLVSFYNNEISEKSEIFDDQFSVERPDGSNFTLKIRSTKLEDSAMYFCASSLTSGGGGELFFGEGSRLTVL.

Comments on this clone: The CDR3 is cut off 3 residues early in the read; its end comes from the germline J gene. This rearrangement joins TRBV20-1 to TRBJ2-1, with 9 bases lining up with TRBD2. Germline CDR1 DFQATT, CDR2 SNEGSKA (reference sequence). The CDR3 sequence is 15 residues long. V shed 6 bases, J shed 6 bases, and the junction held 12 bases outside the gene matches. CDR3 protein: CSARSLAGRGNEQFF. The covered CDR3 bases are TGCAGTGCCCGGAGCCTAGCGGGGAGAGGCAATGAG.

As concerns this clone: The read terminates 3 residues before the CDR3 end, so the remaining end is supplied by the germline J gene. The rearrangement links TRBV15 to TRBJ2-3, with D possibly matching TRBD1 (5 bases). Germline lookup yields CDR1 LNHNV and CDR2 YYDKDF (reference sequence). This CDR3 region has 13 residues. V lost 2 bases and J 6 bases, leaving 9 bases between the germline ends. The part of the CDR3 DNA that was read is TGTGCCACCAGCAGACCTCCAGGGGATACG. Translation gives CATSRPPGDT. The whole CDR3 sequence is CATSRPPGDTQYF.

Concerning this clone: The read stops 3 residues short of the end of the CDR3; the missing end is completed from the germline J gene. The chain employs TRBV20-1 and TRBJ2-3; perhaps TRBD2 as D (5 bases). The CDR3 sequence is 15 residues long. Germline-derived CDR1 and CDR2 are DFQATT and SNEGSKA (reference sequence). Trimming took 0 bases from V and 3 from J, leaving 13 bases between them. CDR3 in amino acids: CSAREFGVWTDTQYF. Incomplete CDR3 DNA: TGCAGTGCTAGAGAATTCGGGGTGTGGACAGATACG.

For this clone: The read halts 3 residues ahead of the CDR3 end, with the missing end drawn from the germline J gene. The V call is TRBV7-6, the J call TRBJ2-7; 13 bases are a match to TRBD2. Per the germline V gene, CDR1 is SGHVS and CDR2 is FNYEAQ. The CDR3 is 16 residues long. Trimming removed 5 bases from V and 6 bases from J; junction bases left unmatched: 10. The CDR3 protein is CASSPLTSGGSIEQYF. CDR3 bases read: TGTGCCAGCAGCCCTCTGACTAGCGGGGGGTCGATCGAG.

Comments on this clone: The sequenced fragment ends 3 residues before the CDR3 boundary, so the rest is inferred from the germline J gene. V usage is TRBV6-2 or TRBV6-3 and J usage is TRBJ1-5; 8 bases match TRBD1. CDR1 and CDR2 from the germline V gene are MNHEY and SVGEGT. The CDR3 length is 14 residues. V trimming: 6 bases; J trimming: 7 bases; junction bases outside the gene matches: 8. The chain's CDR3 is CASSTGQGRQPQHF. CDR3 DNA, as far as it was read: TGTGCCAGCAGCACCGGACAGGGTAGGCAGCCC.

The CDR3 bases that were read are TGTGCCAGTAGTAGGGACAGGCCCAGCTCCTACGAG. Its protein product is CASSRDRPSSYE. The CDR3, in full, reads CASSRDRPSSYEQYF. The V call is TRBV19, the J call TRBJ2-7, with TRBD1 identical over 8 bases. The CDR3 extends 3 residues past the end of the read, so its final part is completed from the germline J gene. Trimming at V came to 4 bases and at J to 0 bases, leaving 5 bases not matched to a gene. Germline V CDR1 and CDR2: LNHDA, SQIVND (reference sequence). The CDR3 runs 15 residues.

Remarks on this clone: The read stops 3 residues short of the end of the CDR3; the missing end is completed from the germline J gene. The V call is TRBV7-9, the J call TRBJ1-1; D remains unclear. The CDR3 is 10 amino acids. CDR1 and CDR2 from the germline V gene are SEHNR and FQNEAQ (reference sequence). CDR3: CASSLAEAFF. The CDR3 bases that were read are TGTGCCAGCAGCCTCGCGGAA. The full variable domain, rest sourced from reference TRBV7-9 and TRBJ1-1, is DTGVSQNPRHKITKRGQNVTFRCDPISEHNRLYWYRQTLGQGPEFLTYFQNEAQLEKSRLLSDRFSAERPKGSFSTLEIQRTEQGDSAMYLCASSLAEAFFGQGTRLTVV.

The CDR3 is CASSTESQRYGYTF. The DNA read from the CDR3 is TGTGCCAGCAGCACCGAAAGCCAACGCTATGGC. This chain joins TRBV7-9 and TRBJ1-2, with D uncertain. The sequence runs out 3 residues before the end of the CDR3; the remainder is reconstructed from the germline J gene. Germline V gene sequence: CDR1 SEHNR, CDR2 FQNEAQ (reference sequence). Between the trimmed V and J ends, which lost 5 bases and 4 bases, there was a span of 14 bases. This CDR3 contains 14 residues.

Turning to this clone: One end of the junction varies from germline; a read error may be responsible. Read sequence stops 3 residues before the CDR3 end, and the germline J gene provides the missing end. The chain uses TRBV4-2 and TRBJ1-1; the match to TRBD1 covers 11 bases. This CDR3 region has 15 residues. Germline CDR1 LGHNA, CDR2 YNFKEQ. The sequenced CDR3 bases are TGCGCCAGCAGCCAAGGACAGGGGGCGGACACTGAA. It yields the protein CASSQGQGADTE. The whole CDR3 sequence reads CASSQGQGADTEAFF.

As to this clone: The read is 3 residues too short to cover the CDR3 end, so that end is filled in from the germline J gene. The chain is built from TRBV7-6 and TRBJ1-2; perhaps TRBD1 as D (5 bases). The CDR3 has 15 amino acids. Germline V gene lookup returns CDR1 SGHVS and CDR2 FNYEAQ. Incomplete CDR3 DNA: TGTGCCAGCAGCCCGCTAGGGGAGGGCCCCCAGGGC. It codes for CASSPLGEGPQG. Given in full, the CDR3 is CASSPLGEGPQGYTF.

Concerning this clone itself: The CDR3 end falls 3 residues outside the read, so it is completed with the germline J gene. The gene calls are TRBV30 and TRBJ2-3; D tentatively fits TRBD1 or TRBD2 (6 bases each). Germline lookup yields CDR1 GTSNPN and CDR2 SVGIG (reference sequence). The CDR3 spans 13 residues. The CDR3 is CAWSTGRLGPQYF. The part of the CDR3 DNA that was read is TGTGCCTGGAGTACAGGGAGGTTAGGGCCG.

Regarding this clone: The CDR3 extends 3 residues past the end of the read, so its final part is completed from the germline J gene. J is TRBJ2-3 and V is TRBV10-3; no definite D call. The germline CDR1 and CDR2 sequences are ENHRY and SYGVKD. The CDR3 loop spans 16 amino acids. The chain's CDR3 is CAISDELLPPGQPQYF. CDR3 bases read: TGTGCCATCAGTGACGAACTCCTACCGCCGGGTCAGCCG.

CDR3 region: CASSLSDRDHSPLHF. CDR3 DNA, as far as it was read: TGTGCCAGCAGCCTTTCAGACAGGGATCATTCACCC. The chain is built from TRBV7-9 and TRBJ1-6; 7 bases fit TRBD1. The CDR3 extends 3 residues past the end of the read, so its final part is completed from the germline J gene. Germline V CDR1 and CDR2: SEHNR, FQNEAQ (reference sequence). J lost 8 bases, V lost 5 bases, and 9 bases had no gene match. CDR3 length: 15 amino acids.

In the case of this clone: From the germline J gene comes the end of the CDR3, since the read stops 3 residues before it. The V call is TRBV10-1, the J call TRBJ1-1; the D gene is possibly TRBD1 (5 bases). Germline CDR1 WNHNN, CDR2 SYGVQD (reference sequence). Trimming removed 6 bases at V and 4 bases at J, with 12 bases between. The CDR3 length is 13 residues. The chain's CDR3 is CASSGTRGTEAFF. Partial CDR3 DNA: TGCGCCAGCAGCGGTACGAGGGGCACTGAA.

Note on this clone: The read ends 3 residues before the CDR3 terminus; that terminus is restored from the germline J gene. This chain joins TRBV30 and TRBJ2-5; possible D gene TRBD2, 6 bases. Germline V gives CDR1 GTSNPN, CDR2 SVGIG (reference sequence). Trimming took 7 bases from V and 0 from J, leaving 9 bases between them. The CDR3 has 12 residues. Partial CDR3 DNA: TGTGCCTTAGGGGACTACCAAGAGACC. Amino acids: CALGDYQET. The whole CDR3 is CALGDYQETQYF.

Turning to this clone: The CDR3 end is not reached by the read, which stops 3 residues before it; the germline J gene fills it in. The gene calls are TRBV20-1 and TRBJ2-1, with 8 bases identical to TRBD2. The CDR3 runs 14 residues. The V gene end was trimmed by 4 bases and the J gene end by 5 bases; junction bases not matched to a gene: 7. CDR1 and CDR2 from the germline V gene are DFQATT and SNEGSKA (reference sequence). The chain's CDR3 is CSATSGTSNNEQFF. CDR3 DNA, as far as it was read: TGCAGTGCTACTTCCGGGACTAGTAACAATGAG.

On this clone itself: The sequence runs out 3 residues before the end of the CDR3; the remainder is reconstructed from the germline J gene. The chain combines TRBV19 with TRBJ2-5; D remains unclear. Trimming stripped 2 bases from V and 1 base from J, with 11 bases between. Germline CDR1 and CDR2: LNHDA and SQIVND (reference sequence). The CDR3 is 15 amino acids. The CDR3 region is CASSINLQIQETQYF. The DNA read from the CDR3 is TGTGCCAGTAGTATAAATCTACAGATCCAAGAGACC.

Concerning this clone itself: The CDR3 goes on 3 residues after the read ends, and that part is filled in from the germline J gene. The V gene is TRBV18, the J gene TRBJ1-1; 9 nucleotides align to TRBD1. The CDR3 runs 14 residues. The trim removed 5 bases at V and 3 bases at J, leaving 4 bases unmatched. CDR1 is KGHSH and CDR2 is LQKENI in the germline V gene. CDR3 DNA, as far as it was read: TGTGCCAGCTCAGCGGACAGGGGAGACACTGAA. This encodes CASSADRGDTE. The CDR3 reads in full as CASSADRGDTEAFF.

Turning to this clone: The CDR3 end lies 3 residues beyond the end of the read and is filled in from the germline J gene. This chain uses TRBV20-1 with TRBJ2-3, with 10 bases that match TRBD2. Germline V gene lookup returns CDR1 DFQATT and CDR2 SNEGSKA (reference sequence). V was clipped by 4 bases and J by 4 bases; unmatched bases: 5. The CDR3 has 14 residues. Partial CDR3 DNA: TGCAGTGCTATAGAGACTAGCGGGTCAGATACG. Translation: CSAIETSGSDT. In full, the CDR3 reads CSAIETSGSDTQYF.